These 13 T cell receptor beta chains were all obtained from the same sample, sequenced in a study of OX40 agonist ivuxolimab in advanced cancers. Libraries were prepared by immunoSEQ multiplex PCR; TCRdb keeps only in-frame clonotypes and omits some of them. The table shows 20,000 or so clones, with nearly 85% occurring only once. The sequenced sample was CD4+ or CD8+ T cells sorted from blood, obtained in a trial of the OX40 agonist ivuxolimab. The receptor source for this set is an adult with an advanced solid tumor such as melanoma, head and neck, liver or kidney cancer.

J is TRBJ2-1 and V is TRBV15; D gene ambiguous. Trimming cost V 0 bases and J 0 bases, with 15 bases left between them. This CDR3 comprises 18 residues. Per the germline V gene, CDR1 is LNHNV and CDR2 is YYDKDF (reference sequence). In DNA form, the CDR3 reads TGTGCCACCAGCAGAGATCCAGCTTACGATAGCTCCTACAATGAGCAGTTCTTC. Translated, it gives CATSRDPAYDSSYNEQFF.

In its sample, this clone was seen once. This sequence is one base from a far larger clone and is likely a read error. Other DNA sequences in the same sample also yield this CDR3. J is TRBJ2-1 and V is TRBV28; 7 bases agree with TRBD1. Germline CDR1 MDHEN, CDR2 SYDVKM. The ends lost 4 bases at V and 4 bases at J; junction bases unmatched: 13. The CDR3 sequence is 17 residues long. CDR3 region: CASSSGEGTRGYNEQFF. The CDR3 DNA follows: TGTGCCAGCAGTTCTGGTGAGGGGACCAGGGGGTACAATGAGCAGTTCTTC.

V gene TRBV5-5 combines with J gene TRBJ2-7; D uncertain. The ends were cut back, 0 bases at V and 3 bases at J, with 4 bases in the middle. CDR3 size: 12 residues. Germline V lookup: CDR1 SGHKS, CDR2 YYEKEE (reference sequence). CDR3 region: CASSLDLYEQYF. Written as DNA, the CDR3 is TGTGCCAGCAGCTTGGACCTCTACGAGCAGTACTTC.

The J gene is TRBJ2-3, the V gene TRBV4-1; TRBD2 matches 8 bases. Trimming removed 0 bases from V and 3 bases from J; junction bases left unmatched: 5. Germline V gives CDR1 MGHRA, CDR2 YSYEKL. The CDR3 has 16 amino acids. CDR3 residues: CASSQDPGLETDTQYF. In DNA, the CDR3 is TGCGCCAGCAGCCAAGATCCGGGACTAGAAACAGATACGCAGTATTTT.

This chain connects TRBV9 to TRBJ2-6; 8 bases align to TRBD1. Germline V CDR1 and CDR2: SGDLS, YYNGEE. This CDR3 contains 18 residues. After removal of 2 bases from V and 4 bases from J, the junction contained 11 bases not matched to a gene. The CDR3 protein is CASSVFPGGGTGANVLTF. In nucleotides, the CDR3 is TGTGCCAGCAGCGTTTTTCCAGGGGGCGGCACGGGGGCCAACGTCCTGACTTTC.

The chain recombines TRBV28 with TRBJ1-5; perhaps TRBD1 as D (5 bases). The V gene's germline CDR1 is MDHEN and CDR2 SYDVKM. V lost 4 bases and J 13 bases, leaving 23 bases between the germline ends. The CDR3 has 15 residues. Written as DNA, the CDR3 is TGTGCCAGCAGTTCCCATACTGGGGACCGAGAAGTACAGCATTTT. Its protein product is CASSSHTGDREVQHF.

The rearrangement uses TRBV6-5 and TRBJ2-7; D gene uncertain. CDR1 is MNHEY, CDR2 SVGAGI, per germline. V lost 6 bases to trimming and J lost 4 bases, with 16 bases between them. This CDR3 is built from 14 residues. CDR3 amino acids: CASRAQSKVYEQYF. Here the CDR3 DNA reads TGTGCCAGCAGGGCACAGAGTAAAGTATACGAGCAGTACTTC.

V is TRBV6-5 and J is TRBJ2-3; D is undetermined. In germline, CDR1 is MNHEY, CDR2 SVGAGI. The V gene lost 0 bases and the J gene lost 1 base, with 8 bases spanning the gap. This CDR3 is 15 amino acids long. CDR3: CASSYSRWGTDTQYF. CDR3 sequence (DNA): TGTGCCAGCAGTTACTCGAGGTGGGGCACAGATACGCAGTATTTT.

This clone occurred a few times. The rearrangement links TRBV6-1 to TRBJ2-5, with 9 bases matching TRBD2. V was clipped by 2 bases and J by 1 base; unmatched bases: 2. This CDR3 has 15 residues. Germline lookup yields CDR1 MNHNS and CDR2 SASEGT. CDR3 loop: CASSELAGAQETQYF. CDR3 bases: TGTGCCAGCAGTGAATTAGCGGGAGCCCAAGAGACCCAGTACTTC.

This rearrangement joins TRBV7-9 to TRBJ2-7; 9 bases map to TRBD1. Germline CDR1 reads SEHNR; CDR2 reads FQNEAQ (reference sequence). V lost 5 bases, J lost 6 bases, and 5 bases stayed unmatched. The CDR3 extends over 13 amino acids. Written as DNA, the CDR3 is TGTGCCAGCAGCACAGGGGGCGCTTCCGAGCAGTACTTC. Encoded protein: CASSTGGASEQYF.

With respect to this clone: A junction end diverges from the germline sequence, so it may reflect a read error. J is TRBJ2-5 and V is TRBV7-7; perhaps TRBD2 as D (6 bases). The CDR3 runs 13 residues. Germline-derived CDR1 and CDR2 are SSHAT and FNYEAQ (reference sequence). The DNA for the CDR3 is TGTGCTAGCAGCTCGGGACTGAGGGAGACCCAGTACTTC. Translation: CASSSGLRETQYF. Full variable domain (rest looked up from reference TRBV7-7 and TRBJ2-5): GAGVSQSPRYKVTKRGQDVTLRCDPISSHATLYWYQQALGQGPEFLTYFNYEAQPDKSGLPSDRFSAERPEGSISTLTIQRTEQRDSAMYRCASSSGLRETQYFGPGTRLLVL.

In this sample, this clone turned up once. The chain has TRBV18 and TRBJ2-7; TRBD1 aligns across 8 bases. Germline V gene data show CDR1 as KGHSH and CDR2 as LQKENI. The V and J ends lost 3 bases and 5 bases, in that order; junction bases with no gene match: 9. The CDR3 length is 15 residues. The CDR3 DNA reads TGTGCCAGCTCACCTCTTGGACAGGGTCTGGACGAGCAGTACTTC. Translating it yields CASSPLGQGLDEQYF.

V and J are TRBV27 and TRBJ2-5, with 10 nucleotides matching TRBD2. TRBJ2-7 explains the end of the DNA better; the J call may be wrong. The CDR3 is made up of 14 amino acids. The germline V gene encodes CDR1 MNHEY and CDR2 SMNVEV (reference sequence). CDR3 DNA sequence: TGTGCCAGCATTCCTAGCGGGAGTACGTACGAGCAGTACTTC. Protein sequence: CASIPSGSTYEQYF.